This is a list of T cell receptor beta chains from one sample in a study of T-cell reconstitution after alpha-beta-depleted transplantation in children. TCRdb re-called the PCR reads with MiXCR, one entry per CDR3 protein. The sample has hundreds of thousands of distinct CDR3 sequences; under 15% are singletons. This specimen was PBMCs, taken before TCRalphabeta/CD19-depleted stem cell transplant. The receptor set was obtained from a girl aged 2 to 9 with congenital amegakaryocytic thrombocytopenia, due to receive a stem cell transplant. Both conserved end residues are part of each CDR3. The D gene is left open where the match is weak. Rows give clone size only sometimes, using once, few, many, or a class for an expanded clone.

D,J,size,length,V,CDR3,DNA
NA,TRBJ1-6,many,18,TRBV28,CASSLPYAPGGYRSPLHF,TGTGCCAGCAGTTTACCCTATGCCCCGGGAGGATACCGTTCACCCCTCCACTTT
TRBD1,TRBJ2-1,few,14,TRBV7-3,CASSSAGQGNEQFF,TGTGCCAGCAGCTCAGCCGGACAGGGCAATGAGCAGTTCTTC
NA,TRBJ2-1,NA,16,TRBV7-9,CASSLVRQGLYNEQFF,TGTGCCAGCAGCTTAGTCAGGCAGGGCTTGTACAATGAGCAGTTCTTC
NA,TRBJ2-7,many,14,TRBV4-2,CASSPQTGTYEQYF,TGTGCCAGCAGCCCCCAGACAGGCACCTACGAGCAGTACTTC
TRBD1,TRBJ1-2,many,14,TRBV29-1,CSFRADRGLGGYTF,TGCAGCTTCCGAGCAGACAGGGGATTGGGAGGCTACACCTTC
NA,TRBJ2-7,NA,15,TRBV5-4,CASSPGDRSSYEQYF,TGTGCCAGCAGCCCGGGGGACAGATCCTCCTACGAGCAGTACTTC
NA,TRBJ2-7,many,15,TRBV12-3/TRBV12-4,CASRPERGQFYEQYF,TGTGCCAGCAGGCCCGAGCGAGGACAGTTCTACGAGCAGTACTTC
NA,TRBJ2-7,NA,15,TRBV7-2,CASSHLGERTYEQYF,TGTGCCAGCAGCCACTTGGGAGAACGGACCTACGAGCAGTACTTC
NA,TRBJ2-1,many,12,TRBV29-1,CTTRSDYNEQFF,TGCACCACCCGGTCTGACTACAATGAGCAGTTCTTC
NA,TRBJ2-1,few,15,TRBV29-1,CSFDGGVNSTYEQFF,TGCAGCTTCGACGGGGGCGTGAATTCTACGTATGAGCAGTTCTTC
NA,TRBJ1-3,many,11,TRBV12-3/TRBV12-4,CASTVGNTIYF,TGTGCCAGCACCGTGGGAAACACCATATATTTT
NA,TRBJ2-7,many,12,TRBV6-2/TRBV6-3,CASSPMGYEQYF,TGTGCCAGCAGCCCCATGGGCTACGAGCAGTACTTC
TRBD1,TRBJ2-7,many,14,TRBV12-3/TRBV12-4,CASSRTGLSYEQYF,TGTGCCAGCAGTAGGACAGGGCTTTCCTACGAGCAGTACTTC